The TCR beta chain described here comes from a study of human T cells and chemical hapten exposure. Study findings and constraints: Relative to controls, expanded TCRs formed significantly more large CDR3 similarity clusters.

In the library, unique molecular identifiers were attached to individual cDNA molecules. TCRdb ran MiXCR on the RACE reads and lists one entry per CDR3 protein. The sample consists of some 36,000 distinct CDR3 sequences, about 7.6% of them appearing once. Time point: pre-sensitization, week 0. Regarding treatment: therapeutic diphenylcyclopropenone sensitization with weekly scalp DPC. Trimming took off 2 bases at V and 0 bases at J, with 7 bases between the two ends. CDR1 MNHNY and CDR2 SVGAGI come from the germline V gene (reference sequence). This CDR3 has 15 residues. As concerns this clonotype: Its antigen is not known.

Material: whole blood, obtained in connection with sensitization to the hapten diphenylcyclopropenone (DPC). This receptor was obtained from a woman aged 50 to 60 with alopecia areata. Some clones in this sample may be carry-over from other donors' samples. The genes are TRBV6-6 and TRBJ2-2; D may be TRBD1 (6 bases). This CDR3 reads CASSYRTANTGELFF. The CDR3 nucleotides are TGTGCCAGCAGTTACAGGACAGCGAACACCGGGGAGCTGTTTTTT.